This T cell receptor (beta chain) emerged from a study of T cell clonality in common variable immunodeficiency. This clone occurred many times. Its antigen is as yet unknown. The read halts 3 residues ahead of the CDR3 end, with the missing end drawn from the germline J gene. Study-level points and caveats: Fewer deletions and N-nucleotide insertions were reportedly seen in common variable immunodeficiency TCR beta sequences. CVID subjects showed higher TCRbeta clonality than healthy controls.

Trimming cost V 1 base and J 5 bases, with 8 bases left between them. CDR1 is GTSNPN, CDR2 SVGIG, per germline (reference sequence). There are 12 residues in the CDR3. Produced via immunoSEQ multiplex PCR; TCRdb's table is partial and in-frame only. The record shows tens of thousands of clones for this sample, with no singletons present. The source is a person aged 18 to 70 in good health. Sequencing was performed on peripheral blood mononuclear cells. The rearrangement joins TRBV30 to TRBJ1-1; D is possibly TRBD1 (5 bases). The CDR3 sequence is CAWSGGGTEAFF. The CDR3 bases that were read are TGTGCCTGGAGTGGGGGGGGGACTGAA.